The 29 T cell receptor beta chains below all came from one sample that was sequenced in a study of post-analysis software for immune sequencing data. Prepared libraries of TCR beta cDNA carried unique molecular identifiers. TCRdb called the PCR reads again in MiXCR, with one record for every CDR3 protein. The sample gives hundreds of thousands of distinct CDR3 sequences, roughly 46% of which show up once; about an eighth is in the top ten. Study findings and constraints: TRBV segments more frequent in patients than in controls numbered a few and included TRBV5-6, TRBV5-1 and TRBV20-1.

The antigens these receptors bind are not known. Sequencing was performed on blood. The receptors stem from a girl under 18 with multiple sclerosis.

The chain uses TRBV5-6 and TRBJ2-7; tentatively, D is TRBD2 (6 bases). CDR1 and CDR2 from the germline V gene are SGHDT and YYEEEE. The V and J ends lost 5 bases and 9 bases respectively, with 21 bases between them. The CDR3 spans 14 residues. In nucleotides, the CDR3 is TGTGCCAGCAGACCCGGGACTTGGGCTACGGGGCAGTACTTC. It codes for CASRPGTWATGQYF.

The V gene is TRBV5-1, the J gene TRBJ2-7; 11 nucleotides match TRBD2. J lost 4 bases, V lost 4 bases, and 7 bases had no gene match. Germline CDR1 reads SGHRS; CDR2 reads YFSETQ. The CDR3 contains 15 residues. The CDR3 protein is CASSVSGRASYEQYF. CDR3 bases: TGCGCCAGCAGCGTTAGCGGGAGGGCTTCGTACGAGCAGTACTTC.

This clonotype was seen a few times. The chain recombines TRBV12-3 or TRBV12-4 with TRBJ1-1; D call uncertain. The CDR3 is 11 amino acids. V lost 6 bases and J lost 2, with 4 bases in between. The CDR3 DNA reads as TGTGCCAGCAGAGAAAACACTGAAGCTTTCTTT. As protein: CASRENTEAFF.

As concerns this clonotype: One end of the junction fails to match germline, which may point to a read error. The chain is built from TRBV6-5 and TRBJ1-2; D call uncertain. CDR1 MNHEY and CDR2 SVGAGI come from the germline V gene. The length of the CDR3 is 14 residues. CDR3 protein: CASRRGRVDYGHTF. The DNA of the CDR3 is TGTGCCAGCAGACGAGGGAGGGTCGACTATGGCCACACCTTC.

The V and J genes are TRBV7-8 and TRBJ2-7; D perhaps matches TRBD1 (6 bases). The CDR3 sequence is 14 residues long. From germline, CDR1 is SGHVS and CDR2 FQNEAQ. Trimming took off 3 bases at V and 1 base at J, with 10 bases between the two ends. The CDR3 nucleotides read TGTGCCAGCAGCTTTAACAGGGAGTCCTACGAGCAGTACTTC. Encoded protein: CASSFNRESYEQYF.

This sequence joins TRBV30 and TRBJ1-1, with D perhaps matching TRBD1 (6 bases). The CDR3 runs to 13 residues. V lost 6 bases to trimming and J lost 1 base, with 12 bases between them. In germline, CDR1 is GTSNPN, CDR2 SVGIG (reference sequence). The CDR3 protein is CACKQDRNTEAFF. The CDR3 DNA follows: TGTGCCTGCAAACAGGACAGGAACACTGAAGCTTTCTTT.

The chain links TRBV28 to TRBJ2-7, with 12 bases that match TRBD2. This CDR3 contains 14 residues. The J segment lost 0 bases and the V segment lost 10 bases, leaving 4 bases of the junction unmatched. Germline CDR1 reads MDHEN; CDR2 reads SYDVKM. The CDR3 region has the DNA TGTGCCACTAAGACTAGCGGGAGCTCCTACGAGCAGTACTTC. Its protein is CATKTSGSSYEQYF.

The table lists this clonotype with a few counts. The chain joins TRBV27 to TRBJ2-3; TRBD2 matches 9 bases. Looked up from germline, CDR1 is MNHEY and CDR2 is SMNVEV (reference sequence). V was pared by 6 bases and J by 2 bases, with 3 bases of the junction left unmatched. CDR3 length: 14 residues. The CDR3 DNA reads TGTGCCAGCAGCAGACTAGCGGACACAGATACGCAGTATTTT. Amino acids: CASSRLADTDTQYF.

This clonotype was counted between two and nine times. This sequence joins TRBV5-1 and TRBJ1-4; 11 nucleotides match TRBD1. The CDR3 consists of 14 residues. Germline V gene sequence: CDR1 SGHRS, CDR2 YFSETQ. V lost 4 bases to trimming and J lost 8 bases; unmatched junction nucleotides: 4. DNA for the CDR3: TGCGCCAGCAGCCAAGGACAGGGGGCCGAAAAACTGTTTTTT. The encoded protein is CASSQGQGAEKLFF. Using reference TRBV5-1 and TRBJ1-4 for the parts outside the CDR3, the full variable domain is KAGVTQTPRYLIKTRGQQVTLSCSPISGHRSVSWYQQTPGQGLQFLFEYFSETQRNKGNFPGRFSGRQFSNSRSEMNVSTLELGDSALYLCASSQGQGAEKLFFGSGTQLSVL.

The rearrangement uses TRBV7-2 and TRBJ2-5, with 9 bases lining up with TRBD2. The CDR3 spans 17 residues. The V gene's germline CDR1 is SGHTA and CDR2 FQGNSA. Trimming cost V 1 base and J 4 bases; bases outside gene matches: 10. The CDR3 DNA sequence: TGTGCCAGCAGCTTAGGTCTATGGGCTAGCGGGACAGAGACCCAGTACTTC. Translated: CASSLGLWASGTETQYF.

In its sample, this clonotype was seen many times. This rearrangement joins TRBV29-1 to TRBJ2-6; D unclear. Germline-derived CDR1 and CDR2 are SQVTM and ANQGSEA. The CDR3 has 13 amino acids. The V gene lost 4 bases and the J gene lost 2 bases, with 6 bases spanning the gap. The DNA of the CDR3 is TGCAGCGTTGCAGAGACTGGGGCCAACGTCCTGACTTTC. It translates to CSVAETGANVLTF.

The chain employs TRBV21-1 and TRBJ1-6; the table gives TRBD1 as D, unverified against the DNA. TRBV21-1 is termed a pseudogene. The CDR3 consists of 15 residues. CDR3 in DNA: TGTGCCAGCAGCGAGGGGGCTTCCTATAATTCACCCCTCCACTTT. It translates to CASSEGASYNSPLHF.

This clonotype occurred a few times. The chain carries TRBV28 and TRBJ1-2; 7 nucleotides agree with TRBD1. Losses at the gene ends were 7 bases for V and 2 bases for J; bases not matched to a gene: 10. The CDR3 runs 15 residues. Germline V gives CDR1 MDHEN, CDR2 SYDVKM. The CDR3 nucleotides are TGTGCCAGCAAAGCGTCCGGGACAGTCAACTATGGCTACACCTTC. This encodes CASKASGTVNYGYTF.

The chain combines TRBV28 with TRBJ2-7, with a weak D call TRBD1 (5 bases). Germline V CDR1 and CDR2: MDHEN, SYDVKM. The CDR3 has 16 amino acids. V lost 3 bases and J 4 bases, leaving 19 bases between the germline ends. The CDR3 coding sequence is TGTGCCAGCAGTTTCCTTAAAGACAGACCACGTTACGAGCAGTACTTC. Protein product: CASSFLKDRPRYEQYF. Variable domain in full (rest from reference TRBV28 and TRBJ2-7): DVKVTQSSRYLVKRTGEKVFLECVQDMDHENMFWYRQDPGLGLRLIYFSYDVKMKEKGDIPEGYSVSREKKERFSLILESASTNQTSMYLCASSFLKDRPRYEQYFGPGTRLTVT.

The chain is built from TRBV4-1 and TRBJ2-7, with TRBD1 matching 10 bases. V dropped 0 bases and J dropped 7; count of bases not matched to a gene: 9. CDR1 is MGHRA and CDR2 is YSYEKL in the germline V gene. The CDR3 loop spans 16 amino acids. The CDR3 sequence is CASSQETGTGEREQYF. The CDR3 region has the DNA TGCGCCAGCAGCCAAGAAACAGGGACAGGGGAACGGGAGCAGTACTTC.

The chain recombines TRBV2 with TRBJ2-1, with 8 bases lining up with TRBD2. CDR1 is SNHLY, CDR2 FYNNEI, per germline. Unmatched junction bases numbered 7, after V lost 6 bases and J lost 3 bases. This CDR3 comprises 15 residues. Here the CDR3 DNA reads TGTGCCAGCAGGAATCCCGGGACTAGCTACAATGAGCAGTTCTTC. Translated: CASRNPGTSYNEQFF.

The chain carries TRBV7-2 and TRBJ1-2, with TRBD1 identical over 7 bases. The CDR3 consists of 14 residues. Unmatched junction bases numbered 5, after V lost 5 bases and J lost 2 bases. In germline, CDR1 is SGHTA, CDR2 FQGNSA. The CDR3 nucleotides are TGTGCCAGCAGCCATTTGACAGGGAACTATGGCTACACCTTC. This encodes CASSHLTGNYGYTF.

In its sample, this clonotype was seen a few times. The rearrangement joins TRBV4-1 to TRBJ2-7, with D perhaps assigned TRBD1 or TRBD2 (5 bases each). Germline-derived CDR1 and CDR2 are MGHRA and YSYEKL. This CDR3 has 14 residues. V was trimmed by 0 bases and J by 1 base, leaving 7 bases between them. The CDR3 sequence is CASSQDEGSYEQYF. In DNA, the CDR3 is TGCGCCAGCAGCCAAGATGAGGGGTCCTACGAGCAGTACTTC.

This clonotype turned up a few times. This rearrangement joins TRBV7-2 to TRBJ2-3, with unresolved D. V was cut by 3 bases and J by 3 bases, with 7 bases left in between. Germline V gene data show CDR1 as SGHTA and CDR2 as FQGNSA. The CDR3 runs 13 residues. DNA of the CDR3: TGTGCCAGCAGCTTTGGACCGACAGATACGCAGTATTTT. Translating it yields CASSFGPTDTQYF.

The chain employs TRBV28 and TRBJ2-7; 7 positions agree with TRBD2. Germline assignment: CDR1 MDHEN and CDR2 SYDVKM. The length of the CDR3 is 17 residues. V lost 6 bases, J lost 2 bases, and 16 bases stayed unmatched. The CDR3 DNA follows: TGTGCCAGCAGAACCCCCGGGGAGGGAAATTCACCCTACGAGCAGTACTTC. Residues: CASRTPGEGNSPYEQYF. Drawing the rest from reference TRBV28 and TRBJ2-7, the complete variable domain is DVKVTQSSRYLVKRTGEKVFLECVQDMDHENMFWYRQDPGLGLRLIYFSYDVKMKEKGDIPEGYSVSREKKERFSLILESASTNQTSMYLCASRTPGEGNSPYEQYFGPGTRLTVT.

This sequence joins TRBV12-3 or TRBV12-4 and TRBJ1-5, with 11 bases aligning to TRBD1. The ends lost 6 bases at V and 0 bases at J; junction bases unmatched: 13. CDR3 length: 19 amino acids. This chain's CDR3 is CASSGQGAFAPYSNQPQHF. The CDR3 DNA sequence: TGTGCCAGCAGCGGACAGGGGGCCTTCGCCCCTTATAGCAATCAGCCCCAGCATTTT.

CDR3 nucleotides: TGTGCCAGCAGCTTAGCCTCCGACGGCTACAATGAGCAGTTCTTC. It specifies CASSLASDGYNEQFF. The chain carries TRBV7-2 and TRBJ2-1; D unclear. Trimming took 0 bases from V and 3 from J, leaving 9 bases between them. The CDR3 runs to 15 residues. Germline V lookup: CDR1 SGHTA, CDR2 FQGNSA.

V gene TRBV7-9 combines with J gene TRBJ1-4; unclear D gene. CDR3 length equals 16 residues. Germline lookup yields CDR1 SEHNR and CDR2 FQNEAQ (reference sequence). V lost 6 bases to trimming and J lost 5 bases, with 19 bases between them. CDR3 sequence reads: CASRLPFRWGNEKLFF. Written as DNA, the CDR3 is TGTGCCAGCAGGCTCCCCTTTCGATGGGGAAATGAAAAACTGTTTTTT.

CDR3 DNA: TGTGCCAGCACTAAAGCGGGAGAAGGCCCCTACGAGCAGTACTTC. Translating gives CASTKAGEGPYEQYF. The V and J genes are TRBV28 and TRBJ2-7, with 8 bases that match TRBD2. Per germline, CDR1 MDHEN and CDR2 SYDVKM. With 7 bases clipped from V and 2 bases from J, the junction kept 10 bases outside the gene matches. This CDR3 region has 15 residues.

This clonotype was recorded a few times. This rearrangement joins TRBV5-1 to TRBJ2-7; 12 bases align to TRBD1. This CDR3 region has 18 residues. Germline CDR1 is SGHRS and CDR2 is YFSETQ. J gave up 2 bases and V 4 bases, and 13 bases lay outside the gene matches. Here the CDR3 DNA reads TGCGCCAGCAGCCTGGGCGGGACAGGGGGCATCCTTCCCTACGAGCAGTACTTC. It encodes CASSLGGTGGILPYEQYF.

J is TRBJ2-7 and V is TRBV5-1; no definite D call. The V end lost 0 bases, the J end lost 9 bases, and 13 bases lay between the germline ends. Per germline, CDR1 SGHRS and CDR2 YFSETQ. CDR3 length: 13 amino acids. The CDR3 protein is CASSLARQNVQYF. The CDR3 nucleotides read TGCGCCAGCAGCTTGGCCAGGCAGAACGTGCAGTACTTC.

The chain uses TRBV4-1 and TRBJ2-1, with TRBD2 matching 9 bases. The CDR3 covers 15 residues. CDR1 MGHRA and CDR2 YSYEKL come from the germline V gene. The trim removed 0 bases at V and 7 bases at J, leaving 4 bases unmatched. CDR3 region: CASSQDGAGGNEQFF. The CDR3 nucleotides read TGCGCCAGCAGCCAAGATGGAGCGGGAGGAAATGAGCAGTTCTTC.

The V call is TRBV27, the J call TRBJ1-2, with 8 bases matching TRBD1. The J segment lost 4 bases and the V segment lost 5 bases, leaving 12 bases of the junction unmatched. Germline CDR1 is MNHEY and CDR2 is SMNVEV (reference sequence). This CDR3 is 16 amino acids long. CDR3 region: CASSIRDGTGSYGYTF. CDR3 DNA: TGTGCCAGCAGTATCCGAGACGGGACAGGATCCTATGGCTACACCTTC.

As to this clonotype: A much larger clone is a single base away; this may be a read error. The genes are TRBV6-5 and TRBJ2-1; 7 nucleotides line up with TRBD1. The ends lost 8 bases at V and 10 bases at J; junction bases unmatched: 11. The germline CDR1 and CDR2 sequences are MNHEY and SVGAGI. This CDR3 region has 13 residues. This CDR3 is CASGLDRAGEQFF. The CDR3 nucleotides read TGTGCCAGCGGTTTAGACAGGGCTGGCGAGCAGTTCTTC.